A selection of T cell receptor beta chains follows, all from one sample in a study of lymphopenia after photon versus proton radiotherapy. Libraries were prepared by immunoSEQ multiplex PCR; TCRdb keeps only in-frame clonotypes and omits some of them. The sample has 35,000 to 45,000 clones; approximately 80% are singletons. The sample was peripheral blood, taken from a patient treated with proton-based radiotherapy. Receptor source: a woman aged 70 to 79 with pancreatic cancer. The conserved cysteine and the conserved F or W are not part of the CDR3 here. Expanded clones get a size class; other rows say once, few or many, or leave the size out.

J gene,V gene,clone size,CDR3 protein
TRBJ2-3,TRBV7-3,NA,ASSLGLAGADTQY
TRBJ2-6,TRBV2,few,ASGRTPDVLT
TRBJ2-2,TRBV10-3,NA,AITGGSDTGELF
TRBJ2-7,TRBV7-8,NA,ASSPVLGTSGRYEQY
TRBJ2-7,TRBV6-5,NA,ASSYTPSLASEQY
TRBJ2-7,TRBV5-1,NA,ASSLDSTSSYEQY
TRBJ2-3,TRBV11-2,NA,ASSLVGVQSYDTQY
TRBJ2-1,TRBV4-3,few,ASSQEGLAGGWYNEQF
TRBJ1-4,TRBV5-1,NA,ASSLAPRADEKLF
TRBJ2-5,TRBV9,NA,ASSSQQGRETQY
TRBJ1-1,TRBV9,NA,ASSVGGQGRTEAF
TRBJ1-1,TRBV28,NA,ASSPGAVMNTEAF
TRBJ2-2,TRBV7-9,NA,ASSPTGRENTGELF
TRBJ2-1,TRBV7-3,NA,ASSLGLAVYNEQF
TRBJ2-1,TRBV5-1,few,ASSPLPGLENEQF
TRBJ2-1,TRBV10-2,NA,ASSATSAYNEQF
TRBJ2-1,TRBV5-4,NA,ASSLATVGGNEQF
TRBJ2-1,TRBV18,few,ASSSLDYSEQF
TRBJ1-3,TRBV9,NA,ASSVAGESGNTIY
TRBJ2-5,TRBV15,NA,ATGSGTSETQY
TRBJ1-3,TRBV5-6,NA,ASSLAGGPGNTIY
TRBJ2-2,TRBV5-4,NA,ASSFSRGIAGELF
TRBJ1-2,TRBV29-1,NA,SVEDRSLNGYT
TRBJ2-5,TRBV7-2,NA,ASSLQTSLSKETQY
NA,TRBV4-1,NA,ASSQVSREAEQY
TRBJ2-3,TRBV7-2,NA,ASRLDQGFTDTQY
TRBJ1-6,TRBV30,NA,AWSVRGEGSPLH
TRBJ1-2,TRBV9,NA,ASSVGPAQNYGYT
TRBJ1-6,TRBV11-2,NA,ASSLRTGEFNSPLH
TRBJ1-5,TRBV6-5,NA,ASSSKTGINQPQH
TRBJ1-2,TRBV6-5,NA,ASTDRGLTYGYT
TRBJ2-5,TRBV18,NA,ASSSQETQY
TRBJ2-7,TRBV9,few,ASSPGTDGYEQY
TRBJ1-2,TRBV18,NA,ASSPGRENYGYT
TRBJ2-7,TRBV14,NA,ASSPLAGIYEQY
TRBJ1-2,TRBV28,NA,ASSLSRGQGAYGYT
TRBJ2-6,TRBV4-2,few,ASSLTDGASGANVLT
TRBJ2-2,TRBV4-3,NA,ASSSLSGSGELF
TRBJ1-1,TRBV28,NA,ASSLILGATEAF
TRBJ1-3,TRBV27,NA,ASSNQGFSGNTIY
TRBJ2-7,TRBV6-5,NA,ASRPYRGHSYEQY
TRBJ1-2,TRBV2,NA,ASSDSGSLGSNYGYT
TRBJ2-5,TRBV7-2,NA,ASSTPTRAGEAQETQY
TRBJ2-6,TRBV28,once,ASRGNLGARSGANVLT
TRBJ2-7,TRBV5-4,NA,ASSLGSGHPYEQY
TRBJ1-1,TRBV19,few,ASSNDGDMAF
TRBJ2-1,TRBV5-1,NA,ASSISVSSYNEQF
TRBJ1-5,TRBV19,NA,ASSPGVNQPQH